These 26 T cell receptor beta chains share one sample of origin, sequenced in a study of tumor-infiltrating lymphocytes in primary liver carcinoma. With a constant-region primer, TCR beta cDNA was made from 400 to 550 ng of total RNA. Slightly modified ARM-PCR served as the procedure for the TCR beta libraries. These libraries came from three rounds of nested multiplex PCR. Rounds one and two of PCR, each of approximately 11 cycles, were primed with TRBV1-TRBV30 forward primers and a C-beta reverse primer. MiXCR, run by TCRdb on the multiplex PCR reads, gives a single entry per CDR3 protein. The sample lists 75,000 to 80,000 distinct CDR3 sequences, about three quarters seen once, with more than 25% in the top ten. RNA and DNA were co-extracted from roughly 20-30 mg of unsorted bulk tissue. The specimen was tumor-adjacent normal liver tissue. Source of these receptors: a man in his forties with primary liver carcinoma and hepatitis B virus infection.

To note about this clonotype: At one of its ends the junction is not consistent with the germline gene, which may arise from a read error. The gene calls are TRBV6-5 and TRBJ1-1; TRBD1 matches at 7 bases. Looked up from germline, CDR1 is MNHEY and CDR2 is SVGAGI. This CDR3 comprises 14 residues. The CDR3: CTSSFQGVRSEAFF. CDR3 sequence (DNA): TGTACCAGCAGTTTCCAGGGGGTGCGATCTGAAGCTTTCTTT.

This clonotype was counted many times. V usage is TRBV5-1 and J usage is TRBJ2-1; D unclear. The V and J ends lost 4 bases and 9 bases respectively, with 14 bases between them. In germline, CDR1 is SGHRS, CDR2 YFSETQ. The CDR3 has 13 residues. The chain's CDR3 is CASSGWPEGEQFF. CDR3 bases: TGCGCCAGCAGCGGGTGGCCGGAAGGTGAGCAGTTCTTC.

A note on this clonotype: One end of the junction does not line up with germline, which may come from a read error. The genes are TRBV11-2 and TRBJ2-1; D may be TRBD2 (6 bases). Germline CDR1 and CDR2: SGHAT and FQNNGV. The CDR3 loop spans 16 amino acids. CDR3 nucleotides: TGTGCCATCAGCGCGGGTGTGGGGGGTTACTACAATGAGCAGTTCTTC. Protein product: CAISAGVGGYYNEQFF.

As concerns this clonotype: Possible read error: a much larger clone is one base away. The chain links TRBV7-9 to TRBJ2-3; 9 bases line up with TRBD2. CDR1 is SEHNR and CDR2 is FQNEAQ in the germline V gene (reference sequence). The CDR3 sequence is 14 residues long. The CDR3 here is CASSSAGGTDTHYF. CDR3 bases: TGTGCCAGCAGCTCAGCGGGAGGCACAGATACGCACTATTTT.

This clonotype was detected a few times. V gene TRBV7-3 combines with J gene TRBJ1-6; 8 positions agree with TRBD1. This CDR3 comprises 13 residues. V trimming: 5 bases; J trimming: 8 bases; junction bases outside the gene matches: 2. Germline lookup yields CDR1 SGHTA and CDR2 FQGTGA. CDR3 bases: TGTGCCAGCAGCCAGACAGGGGATTCACCCCTCCACTTT. Translation: CASSQTGDSPLHF. Full variable domain (remainder filled in from reference TRBV7-3 and TRBJ1-6): GAGVSQTPSNKVTEKGKYVELRCDPISGHTALYWYRQSLGQGPEFLIYFQGTGAADDSGLPNDRFFAVRPEGSVSTLKIQRTERGDSAVYLCASSQTGDSPLHFGNGTRLTVT.

In the case of this clonotype: Since a much larger clone is just one base distant, this may be a read error. A read error is likely, as this CDR3 ends without the conserved phenylalanine or tryptophan. The chain employs TRBV7-9 and TRBJ1-2; 8 positions match TRBD1. The CDR3 sequence is 12 residues long. Trimming at V came to 5 bases and at J to 6 bases, leaving 2 bases not matched to a gene. CDR1 SEHNR and CDR2 FQNEAQ come from the germline V gene (reference sequence). In DNA, the CDR3 is TGTGCCAGCAGCCCGGACAGGGATGGCTACACCATC. As protein: CASSPDRDGYTI.

Sample share makes this clonotype medium-sized. V gene TRBV11-1 combines with J gene TRBJ2-1; D might be TRBD2 (6 bases). The CDR3 is 14 residues long. Deletions cut 2 bases from V and 6 bases from J, with 11 bases between. Per the germline V gene, CDR1 is SGHAT and CDR2 is FQDESV (reference sequence). CDR3 DNA sequence: TGTGCCAGCAGCTTAAGTACTAGCCCCAATGAGCAGTTCTTC. Translated, it gives CASSLSTSPNEQFF.

Details on this clonotype: Germline is not matched at one junction end, which may reflect a read error. The chain recombines TRBV4-3 with TRBJ2-7; D might be TRBD2 (5 bases). CDR1 and CDR2 from the germline V gene are LGHNA and YSLEER. The CDR3 contains 15 residues. The CDR3 nucleotides read TGCGCCAGCAGCCCCGATCGAGCGGTAGGCTACAAGCAGTACTTC. Amino acids: CASSPDRAVGYKQYF.

Note on this clonotype: A single base separates this from a much larger clone, so it may be a read error. This chain uses TRBV28 with TRBJ2-7; D is unresolved. The CDR3 consists of 15 residues. V dropped 6 bases and J dropped 4 bases, with 19 bases sitting between them. The germline V gene encodes CDR1 MDHEN and CDR2 SYDVKM. CDR3 protein: CASSLLFLEGYEQYF. The CDR3, as DNA: TGTGCCAGCAGCCTATTATTCCTCGAAGGTTACGAGCAGTACTTC. The full variable domain, with the rest looked up from reference TRBV28 and TRBJ2-7, is DVKVTQSSRYLVKRTGEKVFLECVQDMDHENMFWYRQDPGLGLRLIYFSYDVKMKEKGDIPEGYSVSREKKERFSLILESASTNQTSMYLCASSLLFLEGYEQYFGPGTRLTVT.

This clonotype has a handful of counts. A read error may produce the germline difference seen at one junction end. The chain links TRBV11-2 to TRBJ2-7; D unresolved. The CDR3 is 14 amino acids. The V gene's germline CDR1 is SGHAT and CDR2 FQNNGV. In nucleotides, the CDR3 is TGTGTCAGCAGCTCTAACAAGAACTCCTACGAGCAGTACTTC. It translates to CVSSSNKNSYEQYF.

This clonotype has only a few counts. V is TRBV19 and J is TRBJ2-2; D is possibly TRBD1 or TRBD2 (5 bases each). Trimming pared 2 bases from V and 6 bases from J, leaving 10 bases between. Germline V gene lookup returns CDR1 LNHDA and CDR2 SQIVND (reference sequence). This CDR3 contains 14 residues. Here the CDR3 reads CASSIQGEAGELFF. The CDR3 nucleotides are TGTGCCAGTAGTATACAGGGAGAGGCCGGGGAGCTGTTTTTT.

The chain has TRBV5-6 and TRBJ1-2; the D is unclear. The V end lost 0 bases, the J end lost 3 bases, and 12 bases lay between the germline ends. The CDR3 consists of 15 residues. The germline CDR1 and CDR2 sequences are SGHDT and YYEEEE. CDR3 sequence reads: CASSLGLLGDYGYTF. Written as DNA, the CDR3 is TGTGCCAGCAGCTTGGGCCTCTTGGGAGACTATGGCTACACCTTC. The variable domain in full, completed from reference TRBV5-6 and TRBJ1-2, reads DAGVTQSPTHLIKTRGQQVTLRCSPKSGHDTVSWYQQALGQGPQFIFQYYEEEERQRGNFPDRFSGHQFPNYSSELNVNALLLGDSALYLCASSLGLLGDYGYTFGSGTRLTVV.

A remark on this clonotype: No DNA is shown, since the ends of the CDR3 on it are uncertain; the CDR3 is the one TCRdb lists. The J gene is TRBJ2-3, the V gene TRBV6-2 or TRBV6-3; the table's D call, TRBD1, was not checked against the DNA. A total of 16 residues make up the CDR3, ends included. CDR1 is MNHEY and CDR2 is SVGEGT in the germline V gene. CDR3 in amino acids: CASSCVAGGITNTLYF.

Worth noting for this clonotype: One end of the junction fails to match germline, which may point to a read error. The V gene is TRBV28, the J gene TRBJ2-1; tentatively, D is TRBD1 (5 bases). Germline V gene sequence: CDR1 MDHEN, CDR2 SYDVKM. This CDR3 region has 15 residues. The CDR3, as DNA: TGTGCCAGCAAGACAGTGTTGGGTCAGTACAATGAGCGGTTCTTC. Amino acids: CASKTVLGQYNERFF.

As regards this clonotype: The conserved phenylalanine or tryptophan is not found at the CDR3 terminus, so this likely reflects a read error. The V and J genes are TRBV7-8 and TRBJ2-2; 11 bases fit TRBD2. Germline CDR1 and CDR2: SGHVS and FQNEAQ. This CDR3 comprises 15 residues. The V and J ends lost 2 bases and 7 bases, in that order; junction bases with no gene match: 3. Here the CDR3 DNA reads TGTGCCAGCAGCTTACTAGCGGGAGGTGGCGGGGAGCTGTTTCGT. It translates to CASSLLAGGGGELFR.

In this sample, this clonotype turned up many times. The rearrangement joins TRBV28 to TRBJ1-2; no clear D gene. V was pared by 6 bases and J by 5 bases, with 10 bases between. The CDR3 is made up of 12 amino acids. The germline CDR1 and CDR2 sequences are MDHEN and SYDVKM. The CDR3: CASRPGLYGYTF. The DNA for the CDR3 is TGTGCCAGCAGGCCCGGACTATATGGCTACACCTTC.

This clonotype was found once. The junction shows a germline mismatch at one end, possibly a read error. The chain combines TRBV12-3 or TRBV12-4 with TRBJ2-2; TRBD2 matches 12 bases. The CDR3 spans 18 residues. CDR3: CATRPGLAGLTNTVELFF. The CDR3 DNA sequence: TGTGCCACCCGTCCGGGACTAGCGGGTTTGACGAACACCGTGGAGCTGTTTTTT.

The chain links TRBV12-3 or TRBV12-4 to TRBJ2-7; D unclear. Trimming removed 2 bases at V and 2 bases at J, with 7 bases between. CDR3 size: 13 residues. This chain's CDR3 is CASSLSSAYEQYF. DNA for the CDR3: TGTGCCAGCAGTTTATCGAGCGCCTACGAGCAGTACTTC.

Note on this clonotype: This may stem from a read error, because a much larger clone lies one nucleotide away. The chain uses TRBV13 and TRBJ2-7; 7 nucleotides align to TRBD2. Germline CDR1 PRHDT, CDR2 FYEKMQ (reference sequence). The CDR3 totals 16 residues. Here the CDR3 reads CAGSQRTSQRSYEQYF. The CDR3 DNA is TGTGCCGGCAGCCAGCGGACTAGTCAGAGGTCCTACGAGCAGTACTTC.

The chain has TRBV12-3 or TRBV12-4 and TRBJ2-7; tentatively, D is TRBD2 (5 bases). The V and J ends lost 6 bases and 3 bases respectively, with 15 bases between them. The CDR3 covers 14 residues. As DNA, the CDR3 is TGTGCCAGCAGGGCCCAGCTGGGAGACTACGAGCAGTACTTC. Encoded protein: CASRAQLGDYEQYF.

The chain recombines TRBV11-2 with TRBJ2-5; no reliable D call. This CDR3 has 18 amino acids. Per the germline V gene, CDR1 is SGHAT and CDR2 is FQNNGV. V gave up 1 base and J gave up 1 base, with 19 bases separating them. CDR3 sequence reads: CASSLAVGSARVQETQYF. In DNA, the CDR3 is TGTGCCAGCAGCTTAGCAGTGGGAAGTGCCCGGGTCCAAGAGACCCAGTACTTC.

Points on this clonotype: A junction end diverges from the germline sequence, so it may reflect a read error. The chain is built from TRBV4-2 and TRBJ1-5, with 7 positions matching TRBD1. The CDR3 is 19 amino acids. The germline V gene has CDR1 LGHNA and CDR2 YNFKEQ. The CDR3 region is CASSQGEGSGQLSNHRQHF. The CDR3 bases are TGCGCCAGCAGCCAAGGGGAGGGGTCGGGACAGCTTAGCAATCATCGCCAGCATTTT.

A note on this clonotype: A junction end diverges from the germline sequence, so it may reflect a read error. The chain couples TRBV11-2 to TRBJ2-7; perhaps TRBD1 as D (5 bases). Germline CDR1 SGHAT, CDR2 FQNNGV. This CDR3 region has 13 residues. CDR3 DNA sequence: TGTACCAGCAGCATTGACAGCACCTGTGAGCAGTACTTC. It codes for CTSSIDSTCEQYF.

Comments on this clonotype: This could be a read error, since a much larger clone is one nucleotide away. The CDR3 ends on some other residue instead of the conserved phenylalanine or tryptophan, so this is likely a read error. The CDR3 loop is CASSYKETQYL. The CDR3 region has the DNA TGTGCCAGCAGTTATAAAGAGACCCAGTACCTC. The chain couples TRBV6-2 or TRBV6-3 to TRBJ2-5; unclear D gene. The germline gives CDR1 MNHEY, CDR2 SVGEGT. There are 11 residues in the CDR3. V lost 3 bases and J lost 3, with 2 bases in between.

With respect to this clonotype: The junction differs from germline at one of its ends, possibly a read error. CDR3 in amino acids: CASSWASREMETQYF. The CDR3 coding sequence is TGTGCCAGCAGTTGGGCGTCCAGGGAGATGGAGACCCAATACTTC. This chain uses TRBV6-2 or TRBV6-3 with TRBJ2-5; D is tentatively TRBD1 or TRBD2 (5 bases each). The germline V gene encodes CDR1 MNHEY and CDR2 SVGEGT. CDR3 length: 15 residues.

A remark on this clonotype: A read error is likely, as this CDR3 ends without the conserved phenylalanine or tryptophan. It is unclear where the CDR3 begins or ends on the DNA, so no DNA is shown, and the CDR3 is as TCRdb lists it. This chain links TRBV11-2 with TRBJ2-1; the table's D call, TRBD2, has no DNA check behind it. The germline V gene encodes CDR1 SGHAT and CDR2 FQNNGV. The CDR3 has 14 amino acids, counting both end residues. The CDR3 sequence is CASSLYRLASEKFL.